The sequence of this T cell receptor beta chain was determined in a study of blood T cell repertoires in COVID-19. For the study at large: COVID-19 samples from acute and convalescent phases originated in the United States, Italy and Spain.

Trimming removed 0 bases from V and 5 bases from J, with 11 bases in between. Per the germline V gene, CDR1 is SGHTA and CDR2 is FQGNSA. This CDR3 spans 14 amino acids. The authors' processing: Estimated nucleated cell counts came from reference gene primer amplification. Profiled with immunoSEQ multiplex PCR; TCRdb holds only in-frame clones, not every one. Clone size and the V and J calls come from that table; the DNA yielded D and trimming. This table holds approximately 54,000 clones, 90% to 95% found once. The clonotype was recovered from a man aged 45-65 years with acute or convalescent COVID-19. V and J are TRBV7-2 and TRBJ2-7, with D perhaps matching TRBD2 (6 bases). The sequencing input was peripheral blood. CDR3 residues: CASSLAGGSHEQYF. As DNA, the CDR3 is TGTGCCAGCAGCTTAGCGGGGGGAAGCCACGAGCAGTACTTC.